This entry describes one T cell receptor (beta chain). This specimen comes from a study of blood T cell repertoires in COVID-19. On the study more broadly: T cells, B-cell-depleted T cells, or PBMCs supplied cDNA or gDNA.

Clones were sequenced by immunoSEQ multiplex PCR, and TCRdb holds only the in-frame ones, with some missing. In the table there are some 490,000 clones, more than 85% of which are singletons. The germline V gene encodes CDR1 SGHRS and CDR2 YFSETQ. CDR3 size: 12 residues. The V end was cut by 0 bases, the J end by 11 bases, with 9 bases between. V usage is TRBV5-1 and J usage is TRBJ1-5; no clear D. The TCR comes from an older woman who had recovered from COVID-19. Input material: PBMCs or T cells enriched from blood (not recorded which). The CDR3 nucleotides are TGCGCCAGCAGCTTGGAAGGGAGGACCCAGCATTTT. This sequence encodes CASSLEGRTQHF. The full variable domain, in which reference TRBV5-1 and TRBJ1-5 provide the parts outside the CDR3, is KAGVTQTPRYLIKTRGQQVTLSCSPISGHRSVSWYQQTPGQGLQFLFEYFSETQRNKGNFPGRFSGRQFSNSRSEMNVSTLELGDSALYLCASSLEGRTQHFGDGTRLSIL.